The clone carrying this T cell receptor beta chain was observed a few times. This entry is derived from a study of T-cell memory formation after mild COVID-19. With constant-segment primers, 5'RACE yielded cDNA libraries of TCR alpha and TCR beta that carried sample barcodes and UMIs. TCRdb analysed the 5' RACE reads with MiXCR anew, one entry per CDR3 protein. The sample has roughly 400,000 distinct CDR3 sequences; approximately 24% are singletons. Germline V gives CDR1 LGHNA, CDR2 YNFKEQ. With 1 base clipped from V and 7 bases from J, the junction kept 7 bases outside the gene matches. The CDR3 is made up of 16 amino acids.

The chain joins TRBV4-2 to TRBJ2-1; 10 bases fit TRBD2. This TCR was recovered from an adult woman who had mild COVID-19 (a few samples of this study predate the infection). Cell type and time point are not known. The specimen was PBMCs or a T cell subset sorted from them (not recorded which). Written as DNA, the CDR3 is TGTGCCAGCAGCCAAGGGAATAGCGGGGGGTGGAATGAGCAGTTCTTC. Translating gives CASSQGNSGGWNEQFF.